The present T cell receptor (beta chain) was sequenced within a study of Graves' ophthalmopathy and Graves' hyperthyroidism. Across the study: The stable label applied to hyperthyroidism with no ophthalmopathy within 18 months of follow-up. Study findings and constraints: From stable hyperthyroidism, ophthalmopathy was separated by a 13-signature model with just over 85% sensitivity and around 79% specificity.

As for this clonotype: The antigen is undetermined.

From RNA, the CDR3 regions of TCR beta chains were amplified and sequenced. HTBI primers were employed in first-round RT-PCR, then a second-round multiplex PCR followed. TCRdb re-analysed the multiplex PCR reads in MiXCR, keeping a single row per CDR3 protein. This sample has roughly 1.1 million distinct CDR3 sequences; about 40% occur once, and the top ten carry more than 9.5%. V was shortened by 3 bases and J by 6 bases, with 18 bases between the two germline ends. The germline CDR1 and CDR2 sequences are SNHLY and FYNNEI. CDR3 length equals 15 residues. The study excluded patients with other autoimmune diseases, uncontrolled infections, pregnancy or lactation.

Material for sequencing was peripheral blood or thyroid tissue (not recorded which). The clonotype originates from an adult man with Graves' hyperthyroidism. This chain links TRBV2 with TRBJ2-7; TRBD2 is a possible D gene (7 bases). The CDR3 sequence is CASSDRRNREGEQYF. The CDR3 DNA is TGTGCCAGCAGTGACCGCCGGAACAGGGAGGGCGAGCAGTACTTC. Filled out from reference TRBV2 and TRBJ2-7, the complete variable domain reads EPEVTQTPSHQVTQMGQEVILRCVPISNHLYFYWYRQILGQKVEFLVSFYNNEISEKSEIFDDQFSVERPDGSNFTLKIRSTKLEDSAMYFCASSDRRNREGEQYFGPGTRLTVT.